This TCR beta chain is from a study of T cell changes during pregnancy in multiple sclerosis. This CDR3 has 15 residues. The V gene's germline CDR1 is MNHEY and CDR2 SMNVEV (reference sequence). In regard to this clone: One end of the junction fails to match germline, which may point to a read error. Within the sample, other DNA sequences also encode this same CDR3.

TCRdb keeps only in-frame clones here, not all; method: immunoSEQ multiplex PCR. The sample shows tens of thousands of clones, approximately 89% of them seen only once. V is TRBV27 and J is TRBJ1-2; 7 nucleotides align to TRBD1. This receptor was taken from a female donor with multiple sclerosis, enrolled in a pregnancy study. The specimen was peripheral blood, collected in the first trimester of pregnancy. CDR3 in DNA: TGTGCCAGTCGCCAGACAGGGAGGCTGGGGTATGGCTATACCTTC. It translates to CASRQTGRLGYGYTF.